This entry describes one TCR beta chain. The data derive from a study of OX40 agonist ivuxolimab in advanced cancers. Study in general: The treatment was a fully human IgG2 OX40 agonist, ivuxolimab.

The germline gives CDR1 SGHVS, CDR2 FQNEAQ. Trimming removed 5 bases from V and 11 bases from J, with 10 bases in between. The CDR3 length is 11 residues. Here immunoSEQ multiplex PCR was the method, and the copy in TCRdb shows in-frame clones only, minus some. This table has 30,000 to 35,000 clones, roughly 90% appearing once. The chain employs TRBV7-8 and TRBJ2-1; D remains ambiguous. The sequence came from an adult with an advanced solid tumor such as melanoma, head and neck, liver or kidney cancer. This material consisted of CD4+ or CD8+ T cells sorted from blood, taken in a trial of the OX40 agonist ivuxolimab. The CDR3: CASSETRKQFF. The CDR3 region has the DNA TGTGCCAGCAGCGAGACACGGAAGCAGTTCTTC.